This TCR beta chain was obtained from a study of blood T cell repertoires in COVID-19. Study summary: Donors in the United States, Italy and Spain gave samples during acute or convalescent COVID-19. T cells, B-cell-depleted T cells, or PBMCs provided the cDNA or gDNA that served as material.

CDR1 and CDR2 from the germline V gene are GTSNPN and SVGIG (reference sequence). The ends were cut back, 0 bases at V and 9 bases at J, with 11 bases in the middle. This CDR3 is built from 12 residues. As handled by the study authors: Quantification of nucleated cells was approximated via reference gene primer amplification. Profiled with immunoSEQ multiplex PCR; TCRdb holds only in-frame clones, not every one. The DNA gave D and trimming, while V, J and clone size come from that table. The table lists roughly 200,000 clones, about 90% of them singletons, with 1.5% to 2% in the top ten. The sample comprised peripheral blood. The TCR comes from a man between 18 and 29 years old with active or convalescent COVID-19. This rearrangement joins TRBV30 to TRBJ1-2; the D is unclear. The CDR3 DNA reads TGTGCCTGGAGTGTAGCGGGGTCTAGCTACACCTTC. Protein: CAWSVAGSSYTF.